The 12 T cell receptor beta chains reported below all come from one sample, sequenced in a study of blood T cell repertoires in COVID-19. Assay: immunoSEQ multiplex PCR; the TCRdb copy retains only in-frame clones and omits some. Among 150,000 to 200,000 clones listed, roughly 90% were seen once. Sequencing was done on a sample of peripheral blood. The receptors stem from a man aged 50-60 years with acute or convalescent COVID-19.

The rearrangement links TRBV7-9 to TRBJ1-5, with 8 bases matching TRBD1. The germline CDR1 and CDR2 sequences are SEHNR and FQNEAQ (reference sequence). V shed 4 bases and J 6 bases; nucleotides not matched to a gene: 2. The CDR3 extends over 13 amino acids. DNA of the CDR3: TGTGCCAGCAGCTCAGGGGGCGGTCAGCCCCAGCATTTT. It specifies CASSSGGGQPQHF. Full variable domain (outside the CDR3, taken from reference TRBV7-9 and TRBJ1-5): DTGVSQNPRHKITKRGQNVTFRCDPISEHNRLYWYRQTLGQGPEFLTYFQNEAQLEKSRLLSDRFSAERPKGSFSTLEIQRTEQGDSAMYLCASSSGGGQPQHFGDGTRLSIL.

The chain has TRBV5-3 and TRBJ2-3; D ambiguous. TRBV5-3 is an ORF for which the function is uncertain. The CDR3 is 15 residues long. Trimming shortened V by 0 bases and J by 1 base, and 9 bases separated the two germline ends. The CDR3 DNA follows: TGTGCCAGAAGCTTGGACAACGATCGCACAGATACGCAGTATTTT. This sequence encodes CARSLDNDRTDTQYF.

The rearrangement joins TRBV19 to TRBJ2-5; maybe TRBD2 (6 bases). Trimming took 0 bases from V and 4 from J, leaving 15 bases between them. Germline CDR1 is LNHDA and CDR2 is SQIVND (reference sequence). CDR3 length: 16 residues. CDR3 protein: CASSIDRAGAAETQYF. Written as DNA, the CDR3 is TGTGCCAGTAGTATAGACCGAGCGGGTGCGGCAGAGACCCAGTACTTC.

This chain uses TRBV7-2 with TRBJ2-7; 10 bases are a match to TRBD2. Germline V gene lookup returns CDR1 SGHTA and CDR2 FQGNSA. The length of the CDR3 is 16 residues. Trimming cost V 3 bases and J 1 base; bases outside gene matches: 6. The CDR3 sequence is CASSFPGLASSYEQYF. The DNA of the CDR3 is TGTGCCAGCAGCTTTCCGGGACTAGCGAGTTCCTACGAGCAGTACTTC.

The chain carries TRBV27 and TRBJ2-3; D ambiguous. V lost 3 bases and J lost 2, with 3 bases in between. This CDR3 contains 12 residues. Germline assignment: CDR1 MNHEY and CDR2 SMNVEV (reference sequence). The CDR3 protein is CASSFNTDTQYF. The CDR3 DNA reads TGTGCCAGCAGTTTCAACACAGATACGCAGTATTTT.

A word on this clone: Other DNA variants within this sample encode the same CDR3. The V call is TRBV5-1, the J call TRBJ2-3, with D possibly TRBD2 on 5 matching bases. Germline lookup yields CDR1 SGHRS and CDR2 YFSETQ. The V gene lost 0 bases and the J gene lost 0 bases, with 5 bases spanning the gap. The CDR3 is 14 residues long. The CDR3: CASSLGGSTDTQYF. CDR3 nucleotide sequence: TGCGCCAGCAGCTTGGGCGGGAGCACAGATACGCAGTATTTT.

This chain connects TRBV19 to TRBJ1-2; 9 bases line up with TRBD1. The CDR3 extends over 14 amino acids. V lost 3 bases and J lost 6; bases outside the gene matches: 5. Germline V lookup: CDR1 LNHDA, CDR2 SQIVND (reference sequence). The CDR3 DNA sequence: TGTGCCAGTAGTATGCTGGGACAGGGCCATGGCTACACCTTC. The encoded protein is CASSMLGQGHGYTF.

The V call is TRBV19, the J call TRBJ2-2; TRBD1 agrees at 7 bases. The CDR3 is 15 amino acids. The V gene's germline CDR1 is LNHDA and CDR2 SQIVND (reference sequence). Unmatched junction bases numbered 5, after V lost 1 base and J lost 6 bases. CDR3 nucleotides: TGTGCCAGTAGTATAGTACAGGGGTGGGCCGGGGAGCTGTTTTTT. Encoded protein: CASSIVQGWAGELFF. Combining the CDR3 with reference TRBV19 and TRBJ2-2 gives the whole variable domain DGGITQSPKYLFRKEGQNVTLSCEQNLNHDAMYWYRQDPGQGLRLIYYSQIVNDFQKGDIAEGYSVSREKKESFPLTVTSAQKNPTAFYLCASSIVQGWAGELFFGEGSRLTVL.

The chain combines TRBV7-6 with TRBJ2-3; D possibly corresponds to TRBD2 (6 bases). The CDR3 runs 15 residues. Germline V gene lookup returns CDR1 SGHVS and CDR2 FNYEAQ. The ends were cut back, 5 bases at V and 5 bases at J, with 17 bases in the middle. CDR3 in amino acids: CASSGGSRPGDTQYF. In nucleotides, the CDR3 is TGTGCCAGCAGCGGGGGGAGCCGCCCCGGAGATACGCAGTATTTT.

V usage is TRBV2 and J usage is TRBJ1-6; 8 bases map to TRBD1. V lost 7 bases, J lost 12 bases, and 11 bases stayed unmatched. Germline V gene data show CDR1 as SNHLY and CDR2 as FYNNEI. The CDR3 loop spans 14 amino acids. The CDR3 DNA sequence: TGTGCCAGCAAGGGGACAGGAGGGTCAGGACCCCTCCACTTT. It is translated as CASKGTGGSGPLHF.

CDR3 loop: CASRWTSGRGYNEQFF. Written as DNA, the CDR3 is TGCGCCAGCAGATGGACTAGCGGGAGGGGCTACAATGAGCAGTTCTTC. The chain is built from TRBV5-1 and TRBJ2-1; TRBD2 matches at 15 bases. The CDR3 consists of 16 residues. CDR1 and CDR2 (germline): SGHRS, YFSETQ. The trim removed 5 bases at V and 3 bases at J, leaving 3 bases unmatched.

The J gene is TRBJ2-2, the V gene TRBV19; 7 bases map to TRBD2. The CDR3 has 16 amino acids. CDR1 and CDR2 from the germline V gene are LNHDA and SQIVND (reference sequence). Trimming at V came to 4 bases and at J to 6 bases, leaving 11 bases not matched to a gene. The CDR3 protein is CASSRPHSGFPGELFF. DNA of the CDR3: TGTGCCAGTAGTAGGCCTCATAGCGGGTTCCCCGGGGAGCTGTTTTTT.